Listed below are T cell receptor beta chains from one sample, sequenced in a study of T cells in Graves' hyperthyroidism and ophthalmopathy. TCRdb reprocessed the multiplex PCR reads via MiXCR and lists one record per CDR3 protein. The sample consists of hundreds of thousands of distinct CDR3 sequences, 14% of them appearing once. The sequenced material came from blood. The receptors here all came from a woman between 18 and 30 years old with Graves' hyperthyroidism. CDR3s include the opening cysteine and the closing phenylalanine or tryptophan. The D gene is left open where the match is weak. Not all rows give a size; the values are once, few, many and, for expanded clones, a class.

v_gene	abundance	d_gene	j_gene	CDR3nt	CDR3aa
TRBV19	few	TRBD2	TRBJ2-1	TGTGCCAGGGGGGGGGTACAAGGCTACAATGAGCAGTTCTTC	CARGGVQGYNEQFF
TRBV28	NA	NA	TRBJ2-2	TGTGCCAGCAGTTTAGCCACCGCAATTGACACCGGGGAGCTGTTTTTT	CASSLATAIDTGELFF
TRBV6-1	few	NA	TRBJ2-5	TGTGCCAGCAGTGACGAGGTCGAGACCCAGTACTTC	CASSDEVETQYF
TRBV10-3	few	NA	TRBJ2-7	TGTGCCATCAGTGCATGGAAAGCCTCCTACGAGCAGTACTTC	CAISAWKASYEQYF
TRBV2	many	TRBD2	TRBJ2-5	TGTGCCAGCAGTGATAGCGGGAGGGCCCGGGAGACCCAGTACTTC	CASSDSGRARETQYF
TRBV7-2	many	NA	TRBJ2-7	TGTGCCAGCAGCTTAGCTGCTTGGGCTCGGGAGCAGTACTTC	CASSLAAWAREQYF
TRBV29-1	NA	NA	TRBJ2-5	TGCAGCGTTGACGGCGCCCAAGAGACCCAGTACTTC	CSVDGAQETQYF
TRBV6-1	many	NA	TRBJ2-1	TGTGCCAGCAGTGAAGGGGTAGCGGAGTTCAATGAGCAGTTCTTC	CASSEGVAEFNEQFF
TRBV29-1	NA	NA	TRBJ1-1	TGCAGCGTTGTGGGGTCCCTTGAAGCTTTCTTT	CSVVGSLEAFF
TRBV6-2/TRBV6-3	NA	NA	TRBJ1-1	TGTGCCAGCAGTCTAGACCTCCTCACTGAAGCTTTCTTT	CASSLDLLTEAFF
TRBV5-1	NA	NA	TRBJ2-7	TGCGCCAGCAGCTTGGGCGGGACCGATGGGTTGGTCGAGCAGTACTTC	CASSLGGTDGLVEQYF
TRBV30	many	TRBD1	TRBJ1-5	TGTGCCTGGAGTGTACAGGGGGCCCAGCCCCAGCATTTT	CAWSVQGAQPQHF
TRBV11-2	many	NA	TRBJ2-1	TGTGCCAGCAGCTTAAGGGGTGAGATGGGCAATGAGCAGTTCTTC	CASSLRGEMGNEQFF
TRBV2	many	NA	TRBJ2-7	TGTGCCAGCAGTGAAATCGCGTCTTCCGGTTTGTTACTCTCCTACGAGCAGTACTTC	CASSEIASSGLLLSYEQYF
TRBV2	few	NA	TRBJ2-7	TGTGCCAGTTATCTGGGTGGCGAGCAGTACTTC	CASYLGGEQYF
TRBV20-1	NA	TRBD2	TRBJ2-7	TGCAGTGCTAGAGAAGGACTAGACGTGCAGTACTTC	CSAREGLDVQYF